Detailed here is one T cell receptor beta chain. What it binds is unknown. These data come from a study of cytomegalovirus exposure and HLA in healthy donors. CDR1 and CDR2 (germline): MGHRA, YSYEKL. The CDR3 has 17 residues. Study-level findings and limits: It was assumed in the presence/absence analyses that sequencing depth was roughly uniform across donors.

Researchers ran the PCR with 60 Vbeta and 13 Jbeta primers. Generated by immunoSEQ multiplex PCR, the TCRdb table keeps only in-frame clones and is missing some. Here the sample spans about 85,000 clones, 80% being singletons. The sequence came from a man between 50 and 59 years old in good health and CMV-seropositive. The chain carries TRBV4-1 and TRBJ2-5; D is ambiguous. The DNA end is more similar to TRBJ2-7, so the J call may be wrong. The sample consisted of PBMCs. CDR3 amino acids: CASSPPPGQPNSYEQYF. For the CDR3, the DNA is TGCGCCAGCAGCCCCCCTCCGGGTCAGCCGAACTCCTACGAGCAGTACTTC.